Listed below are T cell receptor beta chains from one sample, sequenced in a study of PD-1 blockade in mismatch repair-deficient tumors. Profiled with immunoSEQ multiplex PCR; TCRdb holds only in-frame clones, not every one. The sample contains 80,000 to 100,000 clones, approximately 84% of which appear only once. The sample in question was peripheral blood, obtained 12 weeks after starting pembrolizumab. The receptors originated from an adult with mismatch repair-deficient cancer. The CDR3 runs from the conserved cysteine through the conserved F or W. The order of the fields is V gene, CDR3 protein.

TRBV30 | CAWSGGSPETQYF
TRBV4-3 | CASSQGQGSTGELFF
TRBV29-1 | CSVGGGTGGYEQYF
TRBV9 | CASSVTSGPEGNTIYF
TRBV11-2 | CASSLPPGGDGSQYF
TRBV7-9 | CASSQRGRSFYGYTF
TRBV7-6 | CASSFPIGREIKGDTGELFF
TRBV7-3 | CASSLMTGGADTIYF
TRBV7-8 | CASSLGPSVAEAFF
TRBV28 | CASSFRDRGVSGYTF
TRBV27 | CASSDLRGSSYNEQFF
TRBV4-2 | CASSRLIDQPQHF
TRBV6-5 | CASSESVVNEQFF
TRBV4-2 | CASSPLTSGRNEQFF
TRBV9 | CASSDSENTEAFF
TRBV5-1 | CASSQGTSGSSLDTQYF
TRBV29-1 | CSVTLARNEQFF
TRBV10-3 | CAIRDRQPGANVLTF
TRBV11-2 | CASSSPTGFPPEQFF
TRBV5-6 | CASSLELAGVYEQYF
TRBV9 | CASSVGPETYNEQFF
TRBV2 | CASSSYGGSNQPQHF
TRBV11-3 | CASSWRSSRWDTGELFF
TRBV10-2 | CASSVIEGKKPQHF
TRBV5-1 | CASSLVGIGQETQYF
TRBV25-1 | CASSGALPPYEQYF
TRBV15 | CATSVTPGLAGGDGFF
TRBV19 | CASSMGYEQFF
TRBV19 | CASRLAGGPVTETQYF
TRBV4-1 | CASARGPTTLGGELFF
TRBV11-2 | CASSSLAGAGANVLTF
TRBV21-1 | CASSERAVNYGYTF
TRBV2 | CASLGITAKLFF
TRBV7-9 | CASRWTSGVTDTQYF
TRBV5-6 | CASSIQTSGYTDTQYF
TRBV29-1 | CSGWTGGSGNTIYF
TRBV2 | CASSEAENEQYF
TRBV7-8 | CASSSERGPYNEQFF
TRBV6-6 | CASSPAWDGYTF
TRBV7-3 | CASSLGTGRSYEQYF
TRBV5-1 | CASSSGLAGVGQETQYF
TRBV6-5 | CASRGLRDGQYEQYF
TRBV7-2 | CASSFYREYTEAFF
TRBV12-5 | CASGPEGVDTQYF
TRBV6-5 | CASRRTAESSYEQYF
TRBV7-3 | CASSPNGGSRGEQFF
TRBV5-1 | CASSLALAGQEQYF
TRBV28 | CASSLPYSPYGYTF
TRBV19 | CASSPRTTQPQHF
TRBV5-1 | CASTLGQGNTGELFF
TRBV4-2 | CASSQDLAPMNEQYF
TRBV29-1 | CSVVGTGGNEQFF
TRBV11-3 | CASSLVFQSLLNTGELFF
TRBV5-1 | CASSYRGDGTNEKLFF
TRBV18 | CASSPRAGHEKLFF
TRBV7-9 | CASSQDSRRETQYF
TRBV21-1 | CASSSPFSGRAWVGYEQYF